This entry features one T cell receptor (beta chain) sequence. As yet, its antigen is unknown. For each extraction, RNA and DNA were obtained together from about 20-30 mg of unsorted bulk tissue. Primary liver carcinoma in the patients was surgically resected. This sample was taken from a study of tumor-infiltrating lymphocytes in primary liver carcinoma. Study-level background: The neoplasms were of stage T1-T3 N0M0, with dimensions of roughly 4.2 to 10 cm across.

Per the germline V gene, CDR1 is MDHEN and CDR2 is SYDVKM. The CDR3 is 18 residues long. Trimming shortened V by 3 bases and J by 0 bases, and 20 bases separated the two germline ends. A constant-region primer primed TCR beta cDNA synthesis from roughly 520 ng of total RNA. Construction of TCR beta libraries relied on three successive nested multiplex PCR rounds employing slightly modified ARM-PCR. The first two PCR rounds, approximately 10 cycles each, used TRBV1-TRBV30 forward primers and a C-beta reverse primer. TCRdb re-analysed the multiplex PCR reads in MiXCR, keeping a single row per CDR3 protein. This repertoire shows more than 50,000 distinct CDR3 sequences, around three quarters found once; its top ten account for roughly 26%. Notes on the study in general: Between tumor regions, pairs overlapped more than tumor-adjacent and tumor-blood pairs did. Relative to blood, tumors carried a significantly larger fraction of the repertoire in their top 250 clones (p = 0.039).

Sequenced: liver tumor tissue from sampling region 2. Subset defined: tumor region T2, inferior pole. This chain connects TRBV28 to TRBJ1-2, with a weak D call TRBD1 (5 bases). The TCR sequence derives from a man aged 35-49 years with primary liver carcinoma and hepatitis B virus infection. CDR3: CASSLAGDHPTSNYGYTF. CDR3 sequence (DNA): TGTGCCAGCAGTTTGGCGGGGGACCACCCTACTTCTAACTATGGCTACACCTTC.